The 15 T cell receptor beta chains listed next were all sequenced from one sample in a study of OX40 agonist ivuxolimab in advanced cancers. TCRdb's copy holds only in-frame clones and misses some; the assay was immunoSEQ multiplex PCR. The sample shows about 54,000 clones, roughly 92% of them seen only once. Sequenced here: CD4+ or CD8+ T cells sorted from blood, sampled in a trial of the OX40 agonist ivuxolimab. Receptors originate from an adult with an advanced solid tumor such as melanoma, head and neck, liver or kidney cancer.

CDR3 DNA sequence: TGTGCCAGCAGATCGACAGGGACGGGGGAGACCCAGTACTTC. Translating gives CASRSTGTGETQYF. The gene calls are TRBV21-1 and TRBJ2-5; the DNA was not compared with TRBD1, the D call given in the table. TRBV21-1 is a pseudogene. This CDR3 comprises 14 residues.

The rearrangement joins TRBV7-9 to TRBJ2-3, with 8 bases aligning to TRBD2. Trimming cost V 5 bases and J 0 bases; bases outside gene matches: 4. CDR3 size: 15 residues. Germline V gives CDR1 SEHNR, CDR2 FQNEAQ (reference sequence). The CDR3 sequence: CASSPSGRSTDTQYF. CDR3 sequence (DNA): TGTGCCAGCAGCCCTAGCGGGCGGAGCACAGATACGCAGTATTTT. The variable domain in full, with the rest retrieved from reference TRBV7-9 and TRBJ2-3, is DTGVSQNPRHKITKRGQNVTFRCDPISEHNRLYWYRQTLGQGPEFLTYFQNEAQLEKSRLLSDRFSAERPKGSFSTLEIQRTEQGDSAMYLCASSPSGRSTDTQYFGPGTRLTVL.

The CDR3 loop reads CASRKGQITGELFF. The CDR3 DNA sequence: TGTGCCAGCAGAAAGGGACAGATTACCGGGGAGCTGTTTTTT. This chain connects TRBV6-5 to TRBJ2-2; 7 bases are a match to TRBD1. This CDR3 has 14 amino acids. V gave up 6 bases and J gave up 5 bases; unmatched junction bases: 6. CDR1 and CDR2 from the germline V gene are MNHEY and SVGAGI.

CDR3 sequence: CASSFGQHSGNTIYF. DNA for the CDR3: TGCGCCAGCAGCTTCGGACAGCACTCTGGAAACACCATATATTTT. The V call is TRBV5-1, the J call TRBJ1-3; maybe TRBD1 (6 bases). Germline lookup yields CDR1 SGHRS and CDR2 YFSETQ. The CDR3 is 15 residues long. Trimming left V 2 bases short and J 0 bases short, with 9 bases between.

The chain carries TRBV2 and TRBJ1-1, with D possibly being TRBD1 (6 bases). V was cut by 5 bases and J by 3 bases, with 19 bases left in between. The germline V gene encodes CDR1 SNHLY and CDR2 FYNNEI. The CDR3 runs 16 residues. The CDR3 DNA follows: TGTGCCAGCAGTAAACAGGGAGGGCGGTCCTACACTGAAGCTTTCTTT. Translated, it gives CASSKQGGRSYTEAFF.

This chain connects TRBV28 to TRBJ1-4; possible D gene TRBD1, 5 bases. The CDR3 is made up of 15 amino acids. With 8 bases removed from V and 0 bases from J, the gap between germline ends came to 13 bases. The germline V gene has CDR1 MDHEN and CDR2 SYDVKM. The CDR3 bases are TGTGCCAGCCGAGGGACGGATGCAACTAATGAAAAACTGTTTTTT. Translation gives CASRGTDATNEKLFF.

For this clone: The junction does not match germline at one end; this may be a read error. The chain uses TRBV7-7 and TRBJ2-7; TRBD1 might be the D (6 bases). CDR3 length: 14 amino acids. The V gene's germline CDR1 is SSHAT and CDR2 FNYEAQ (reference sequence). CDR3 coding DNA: TGTGCTAGCAGCTTAAGCGCAGGGGCCTACGAGCAGTACTTC. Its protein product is CASSLSAGAYEQYF.

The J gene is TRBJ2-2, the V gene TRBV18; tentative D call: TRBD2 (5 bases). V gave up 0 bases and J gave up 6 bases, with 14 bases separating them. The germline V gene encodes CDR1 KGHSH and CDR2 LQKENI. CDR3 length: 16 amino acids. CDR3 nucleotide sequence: TGTGCCAGCTCACCACCACTAGGATGGGCCGCCGGGGAGCTGTTTTTT. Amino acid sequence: CASSPPLGWAAGELFF.

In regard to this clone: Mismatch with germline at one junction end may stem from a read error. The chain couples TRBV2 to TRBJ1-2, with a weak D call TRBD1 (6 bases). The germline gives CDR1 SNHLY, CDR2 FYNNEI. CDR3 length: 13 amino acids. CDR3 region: CASREGGRSGYTF. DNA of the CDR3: TGTGCCAGCAGAGAAGGGGGGCGGTCTGGCTACACCTTC.

CDR3 amino acids: CASSLPGQYRETQYF. The CDR3 coding sequence is TGTGCCAGCAGCTTACCGGGACAGTATAGAGAGACCCAGTACTTC. The chain links TRBV7-9 to TRBJ2-5; the match to TRBD1 covers 7 bases. Germline V CDR1 and CDR2: SEHNR, FQNEAQ (reference sequence). There are 15 residues in the CDR3. J was trimmed by 4 bases and V by 2 bases; bases with no gene match: 7.

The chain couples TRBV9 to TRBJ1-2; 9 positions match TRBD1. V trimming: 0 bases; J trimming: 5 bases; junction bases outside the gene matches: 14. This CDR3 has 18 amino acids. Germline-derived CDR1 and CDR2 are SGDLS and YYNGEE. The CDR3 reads CASSVATGEQGAGYGYTF. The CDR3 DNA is TGTGCCAGCAGCGTAGCTACGGGGGAACAGGGGGCGGGATATGGCTACACCTTC.

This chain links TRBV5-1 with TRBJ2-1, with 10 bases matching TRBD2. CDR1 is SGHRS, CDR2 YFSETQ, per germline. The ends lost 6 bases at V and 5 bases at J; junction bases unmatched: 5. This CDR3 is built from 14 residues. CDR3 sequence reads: CASTRTSGNNEQFF. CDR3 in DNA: TGCGCCAGCACTCGGACTAGCGGAAACAATGAGCAGTTCTTC. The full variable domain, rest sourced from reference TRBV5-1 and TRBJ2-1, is KAGVTQTPRYLIKTRGQQVTLSCSPISGHRSVSWYQQTPGQGLQFLFEYFSETQRNKGNFPGRFSGRQFSNSRSEMNVSTLELGDSALYLCASTRTSGNNEQFFGPGTRLTVL.

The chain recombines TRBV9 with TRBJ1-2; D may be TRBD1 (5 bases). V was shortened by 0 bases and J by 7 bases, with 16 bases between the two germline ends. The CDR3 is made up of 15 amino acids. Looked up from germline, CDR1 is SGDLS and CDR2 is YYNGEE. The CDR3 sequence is CASSVDPSPGRGYTF. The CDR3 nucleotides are TGTGCCAGCAGCGTAGATCCAAGCCCGGGGCGTGGCTACACCTTC.

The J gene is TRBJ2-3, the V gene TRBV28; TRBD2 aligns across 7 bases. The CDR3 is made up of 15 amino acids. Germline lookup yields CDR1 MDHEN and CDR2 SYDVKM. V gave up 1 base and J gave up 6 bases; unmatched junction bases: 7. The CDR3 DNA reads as TGTGCCAGCAGTTTATTACCCACGGGGGGTGATACGCAGTATTTT. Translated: CASSLLPTGGDTQYF.

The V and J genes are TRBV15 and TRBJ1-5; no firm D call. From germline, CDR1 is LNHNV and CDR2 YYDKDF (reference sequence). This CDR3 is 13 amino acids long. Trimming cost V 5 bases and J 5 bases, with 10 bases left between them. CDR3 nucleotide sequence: TGTGCCACCAGCCCCCGATGGGATCAGCCCCAGCATTTT. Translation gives CATSPRWDQPQHF.